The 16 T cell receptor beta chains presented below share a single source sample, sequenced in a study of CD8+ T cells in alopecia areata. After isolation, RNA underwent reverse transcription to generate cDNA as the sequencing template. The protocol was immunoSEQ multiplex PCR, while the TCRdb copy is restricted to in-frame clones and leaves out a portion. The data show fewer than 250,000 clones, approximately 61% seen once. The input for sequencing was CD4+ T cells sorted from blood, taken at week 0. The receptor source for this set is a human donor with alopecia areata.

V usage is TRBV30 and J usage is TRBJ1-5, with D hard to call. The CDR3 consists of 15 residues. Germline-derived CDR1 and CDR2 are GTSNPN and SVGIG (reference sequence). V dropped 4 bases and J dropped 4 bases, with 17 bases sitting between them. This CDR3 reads CAWTPGGTVNQPQHF. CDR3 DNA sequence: TGTGCCTGGACTCCGGGCGGAACGGTTAATCAGCCCCAGCATTTT.

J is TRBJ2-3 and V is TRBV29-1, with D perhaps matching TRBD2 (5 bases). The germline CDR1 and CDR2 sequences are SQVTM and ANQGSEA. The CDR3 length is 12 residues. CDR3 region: CGTGESTDTQYF. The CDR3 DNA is TGCGGAACTGGGGAGAGCACAGATACGCAGTATTTT.

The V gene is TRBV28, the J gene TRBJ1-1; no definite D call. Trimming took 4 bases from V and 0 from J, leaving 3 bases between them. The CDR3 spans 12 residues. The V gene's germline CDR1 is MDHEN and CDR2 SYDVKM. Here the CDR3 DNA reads TGTGCCAGCAGTTCTATGAACACTGAAGCTTTCTTT. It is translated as CASSSMNTEAFF.

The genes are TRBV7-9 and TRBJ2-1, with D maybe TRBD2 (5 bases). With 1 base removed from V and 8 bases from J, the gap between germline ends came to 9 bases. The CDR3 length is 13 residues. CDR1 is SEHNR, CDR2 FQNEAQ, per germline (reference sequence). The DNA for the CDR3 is TGTGCCAGCAGCTTAGTCGGGGTCCATGAGCAGTTCTTC. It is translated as CASSLVGVHEQFF.

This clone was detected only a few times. Here the CDR3 reads CASRGFSGNTIYF. The CDR3 DNA reads TGTGCCAGCAGAGGTTTCTCTGGAAACACCATATATTTT. The rearrangement uses TRBV6-5 and TRBJ1-3; D not certain. V gave up 6 bases and J gave up 0 bases, with 6 bases separating them. The CDR3 loop spans 13 amino acids. Germline CDR1 MNHEY, CDR2 SVGAGI.

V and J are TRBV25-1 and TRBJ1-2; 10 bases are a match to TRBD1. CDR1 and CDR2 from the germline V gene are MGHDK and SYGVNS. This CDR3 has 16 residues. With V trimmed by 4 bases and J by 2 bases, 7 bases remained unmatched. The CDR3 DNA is TGTGCCAGCAGTGGGTCGGACAGGGGGGCGAACTATGGCTACACCTTC. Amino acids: CASSGSDRGANYGYTF.

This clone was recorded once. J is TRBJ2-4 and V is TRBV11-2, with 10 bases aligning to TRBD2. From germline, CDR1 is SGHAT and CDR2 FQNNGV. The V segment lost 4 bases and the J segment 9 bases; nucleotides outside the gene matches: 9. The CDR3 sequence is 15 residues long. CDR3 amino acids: CASSSLSGRAFIQYF. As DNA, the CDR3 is TGTGCCAGCAGCTCCCTCAGCGGGAGGGCCTTCATTCAGTACTTC.

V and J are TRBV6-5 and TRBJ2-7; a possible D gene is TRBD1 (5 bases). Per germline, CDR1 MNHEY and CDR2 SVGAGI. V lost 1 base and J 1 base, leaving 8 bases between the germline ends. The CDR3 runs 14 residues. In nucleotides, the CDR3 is TGTGCCAGCAGTTACTATAAGGGGTCCTACGAGCAGTACTTC. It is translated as CASSYYKGSYEQYF.

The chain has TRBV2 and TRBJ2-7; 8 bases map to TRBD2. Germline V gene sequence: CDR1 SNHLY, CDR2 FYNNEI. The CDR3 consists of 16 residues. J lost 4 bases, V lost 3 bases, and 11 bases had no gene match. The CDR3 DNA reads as TGTGCCAGCAGTGATTGGAGCGGGGGCAATTATTACGAGCAGTACTTC. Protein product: CASSDWSGGNYYEQYF.

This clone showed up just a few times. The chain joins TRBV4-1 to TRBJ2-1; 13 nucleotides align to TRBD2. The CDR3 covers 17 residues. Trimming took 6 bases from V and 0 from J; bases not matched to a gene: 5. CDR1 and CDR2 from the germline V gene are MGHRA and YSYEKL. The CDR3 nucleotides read TGCGCCAGCAGTCCCCGGACTAGCGGGAGCTCCTACAATGAGCAGTTCTTC. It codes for CASSPRTSGSSYNEQFF.

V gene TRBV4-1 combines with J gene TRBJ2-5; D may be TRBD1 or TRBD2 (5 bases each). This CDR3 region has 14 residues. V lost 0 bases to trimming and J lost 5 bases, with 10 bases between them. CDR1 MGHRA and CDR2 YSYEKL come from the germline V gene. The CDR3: CASSQDWGSETQYF. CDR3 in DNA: TGCGCCAGCAGCCAAGATTGGGGGAGTGAGACCCAGTACTTC.

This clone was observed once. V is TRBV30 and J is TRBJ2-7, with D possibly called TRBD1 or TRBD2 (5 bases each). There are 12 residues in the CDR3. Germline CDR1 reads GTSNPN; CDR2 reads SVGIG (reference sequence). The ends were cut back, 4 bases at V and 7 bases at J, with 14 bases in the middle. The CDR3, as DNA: TGTGCCTGGACCTCAGGGACCTTGGAGCAGTACTTC. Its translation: CAWTSGTLEQYF.

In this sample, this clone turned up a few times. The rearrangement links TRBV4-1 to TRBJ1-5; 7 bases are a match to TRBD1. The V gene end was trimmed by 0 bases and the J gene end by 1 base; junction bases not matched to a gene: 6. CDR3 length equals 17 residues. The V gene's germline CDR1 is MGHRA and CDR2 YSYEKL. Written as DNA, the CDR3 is TGCGCCAGCAGCCAAGACTCGACAGGGAGGAGCAATCAGCCCCAGCATTTT. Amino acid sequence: CASSQDSTGRSNQPQHF.

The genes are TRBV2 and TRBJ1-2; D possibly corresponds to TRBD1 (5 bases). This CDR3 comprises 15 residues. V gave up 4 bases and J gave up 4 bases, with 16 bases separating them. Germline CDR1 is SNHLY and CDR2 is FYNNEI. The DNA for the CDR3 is TGTGCCAGCAGTGTAGAGGCAGGGAGCCGCTATGGCTACACCTTC. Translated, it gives CASSVEAGSRYGYTF. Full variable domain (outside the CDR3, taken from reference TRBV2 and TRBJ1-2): EPEVTQTPSHQVTQMGQEVILRCVPISNHLYFYWYRQILGQKVEFLVSFYNNEISEKSEIFDDQFSVERPDGSNFTLKIRSTKLEDSAMYFCASSVEAGSRYGYTFGSGTRLTVV.

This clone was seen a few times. The CDR3 DNA sequence: TGTGCCAGCAGCCGCCGGGCTAGCGCTCAAGAGACCCAGTACTTC. Its translation is CASSRRASAQETQYF. V usage is TRBV5-4 and J usage is TRBJ2-5, with D possibly TRBD2 on 6 matching bases. The CDR3 covers 15 residues. The germline gives CDR1 SGHNT, CDR2 YYREEE (reference sequence). The V end lost 4 bases, the J end lost 2 bases, and 15 bases lay between the germline ends.

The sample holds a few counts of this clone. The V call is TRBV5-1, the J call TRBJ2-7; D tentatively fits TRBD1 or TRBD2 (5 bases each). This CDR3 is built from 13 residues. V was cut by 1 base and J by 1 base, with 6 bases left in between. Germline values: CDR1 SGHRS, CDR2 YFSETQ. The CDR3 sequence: CASSLWGSYEQYF. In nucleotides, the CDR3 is TGCGCCAGCAGCTTGTGGGGGTCCTACGAGCAGTACTTC.